A single sample is the source of the 5 T cell receptor beta chains below, sequenced in a study of blood T cell repertoires in COVID-19 (dated by TCRdb to 2020 to 2021). Libraries were constructed by the immunoSEQ multiplex PCR assay. Not all clones reach the TCRdb copy of this immuneACCESS table, which keeps in-frame sequences only. Checked studies attribute under half of the gap to unresolved V genes and leave the rest unexplained. This sample comprises 300,000 to 350,000 clones, about 86% of them detected only once. The ten top clones hold about 3% of the sample. Material: peripheral blood. Every receptor here comes from a man aged 25 to 40 with active or convalescent COVID-19.

This chain connects TRBV18 to TRBJ2-7; 7 bases are a match to TRBD1. The CDR3 contains 18 residues. The V gene end was trimmed by 3 bases and the J gene end by 5 bases; junction bases not matched to a gene: 19. From germline, CDR1 is KGHSH and CDR2 LQKENI. The CDR3 here is CASSPQGTRQGVTHEQYF. The CDR3 DNA reads TGTGCCAGCTCACCTCAGGGTACTCGACAGGGAGTTACCCACGAGCAGTACTTC.

This chain joins TRBV11-3 and TRBJ2-7; weak D call: TRBD2 (5 bases). V gave up 6 bases and J gave up 4 bases, with 16 bases separating them. From germline, CDR1 is SGHNT and CDR2 YENEEA. This CDR3 is built from 14 residues. CDR3 in amino acids: CASRVSSPPYEQYF. The CDR3, as DNA: TGTGCCAGCAGGGTTTCTAGCCCACCTTACGAGCAGTACTTC. Full variable domain (rest looked up from reference TRBV11-3 and TRBJ2-7): EAGVVQSPRYKIIEKKQPVAFWCNPISGHNTLYWYLQNLGQGPELLIRYENEEAVDDSQLPKDRFSAERLKGVDSTLKIQPAELGDSAVYLCASRVSSPPYEQYFGPGTRLTVT.

The rearrangement links TRBV19 to TRBJ1-4, with no clear D. V lost 3 bases and J lost 2, with 10 bases in between. Germline V CDR1 and CDR2: LNHDA, SQIVND (reference sequence). CDR3 length: 15 residues. CDR3 in DNA: TGTGCCAGTAGTATTGTGGGCCGGACTAATGAAAAACTGTTTTTT. Its protein is CASSIVGRTNEKLFF. The full variable domain, its missing parts supplied by reference TRBV19 and TRBJ1-4, is DGGITQSPKYLFRKEGQNVTLSCEQNLNHDAMYWYRQDPGQGLRLIYYSQIVNDFQKGDIAEGYSVSREKKESFPLTVTSAQKNPTAFYLCASSIVGRTNEKLFFGSGTQLSVL.

This clone was seen once. Other nucleotide sequences from this sample produce the same CDR3. The chain carries TRBV5-1 and TRBJ1-1, with 8 bases aligning to TRBD1. CDR1 and CDR2 from the germline V gene are SGHRS and YFSETQ. CDR3 size: 13 residues. The V gene end was trimmed by 2 bases and the J gene end by 5 bases; junction bases not matched to a gene: 2. The CDR3 reads CASSLDRGTEAFF. The CDR3 DNA sequence: TGCGCCAGCAGCTTAGACAGGGGAACTGAAGCTTTCTTT.

The chain has TRBV25-1 and TRBJ2-2, with D perhaps matching TRBD2 (5 bases). The CDR3 is 16 residues long. Trimming cost V 1 base and J 0 bases, with 9 bases left between them. Looked up from germline, CDR1 is MGHDK and CDR2 is SYGVNS. DNA of the CDR3: TGTGCCAGCAGTGAATCTCCGGGAACGAACACCGGGGAGCTGTTTTTT. Its translation is CASSESPGTNTGELFF.